The source of this T cell receptor beta chain is a study of blood T cells in healthy people across ages. Germline-derived CDR1 and CDR2 are SQVTM and ANQGSEA. This CDR3 spans 14 amino acids. J lost 4 bases, V lost 4 bases, and 8 bases had no gene match. Alongside a J-beta primer mix, a sample-barcoded 5' primer served in a second PCR lasting about 7 to 12 cycles. TCRdb re-analysed the 5' RACE reads in MiXCR, keeping a single row per CDR3 protein. The table shows about a million distinct CDR3 sequences, with around 48% occurring only once. The sequencing input was blood. V usage is TRBV29-1 and J usage is TRBJ1-2; 8 bases fit TRBD1. The TCR sequence derives from a man aged 25-45 years in good health. For the CDR3, the DNA is TGCAGCGTTGTAACAGGGGGAGAGAGCTATGGCTACACCTTC. It specifies CSVVTGGESYGYTF. Full variable domain (missing parts from reference TRBV29-1 and TRBJ1-2): SAVISQKPSRDICQRGTSLTIQCQVDSQVTMMFWYRQQPGQSLTLIATANQGSEATYESGFVIDKFPISRPNLTFSTLTVSNMSPEDSSIYLCSVVTGGESYGYTFGSGTRLTVV.